The clone carrying this T cell receptor (beta chain) was observed a single time. This CDR3 has 14 amino acids. Germline V CDR1 and CDR2: LNHDA, SQIVND (reference sequence). V lost 7 bases and J lost 0, with 9 bases in between. The sample originates from a study of OX40 agonist ivuxolimab in advanced cancers. The wider study: Dose-escalation subjects each had hepatocellular carcinoma, melanoma, renal cell or head and neck cancer. At approximately 83% male, the cohort had a mean age of around 56 years, ranging from roughly 23 to 80.

Assay used: immunoSEQ multiplex PCR; TCRdb lists only in-frame clones, some missing. Of around 100,000 clones in the sample, 70% to 90% were seen once. J is TRBJ2-2 and V is TRBV19, with TRBD1 as a possible D gene (5 bases). Specimen: CD4+ or CD8+ T cells sorted from blood, collected in a trial of the OX40 agonist ivuxolimab. The TCR comes from an adult with an advanced solid tumor such as melanoma, head and neck, liver or kidney cancer. In DNA form, the CDR3 reads TGTGCCAGTAAATTGACAGCGAACACCGGGGAGCTGTTTTTT. Amino acid sequence: CASKLTANTGELFF.